Listed below are T cell receptor beta chains from one sample, sequenced in a study of shared clonotypes between healthy human individuals. The protocol was immunoSEQ multiplex PCR, while the TCRdb copy is restricted to in-frame clones and leaves out a portion. The table lists about 2.3 million clones, just over 90% of them singletons. Material: naive CD4+ T cells from PBMCs. The receptors stem from a man aged 18 to 29 in good health. Some clones in this sample may be carry-over from other donors' samples. The CDR3 runs from the conserved cysteine through the conserved F or W. D genes are given only for firm matches. Clone size is stated in some rows and not others, as once, few, many or a class when expanded.

d_call	clone_size	v_call	j_call	cdr3_aa	cdr3_nt
.	.	TRBV5-4	TRBJ2-5	CASVKYGAKKETQYF	TGTGCCAGCGTCAAATACGGCGCGAAGAAAGAGACCCAGTACTTC
.	.	TRBV18	TRBJ2-7	CASSPVDESYEQYF	TGTGCCAGCTCACCAGTGGACGAGTCCTACGAGCAGTACTTC
.	.	TRBV5-6	TRBJ2-1	CASSLDQRTAGEQFF	TGTGCCAGCAGCTTGGACCAAAGGACAGCAGGTGAGCAGTTCTTC
.	.	TRBV6-4	TRBJ1-5	CASSASGGGQPQHF	TGTGCCAGCAGCGCGTCTGGCGGGGGCCAGCCCCAGCATTTT
.	.	TRBV30	TRBJ1-5	CAWSFGGVWPQHF	TGTGCCTGGAGTTTCGGGGGAGTCTGGCCCCAGCATTTT
.	.	TRBV11-2	TRBJ2-7	CASSLDVYEQYF	TGTGCCAGCAGCTTAGATGTCTACGAGCAGTACTTC
.	.	TRBV18	TRBJ2-6	CASSGSFSGANVLTF	TGTGCCAGCTCAGGGAGCTTCTCTGGGGCCAACGTCCTGACTTTC
.	.	TRBV5-1	TRBJ2-2	CASRYLGGTGELFF	TGCGCCAGCAGATATTTAGGGGGCACCGGGGAGCTGTTTTTT
.	.	TRBV2	TRBJ1-4	CASGRNANEKLFF	TGTGCCAGCGGTAGGAATGCCAATGAAAAACTGTTTTTT
.	.	TRBV2	TRBJ1-1	CASSARAPRNTEAFF	TGTGCCAGCAGTGCCCGGGCCCCGAGGAACACTGAAGCTTTCTTT
TRBD1	.	TRBV4-1	TRBJ2-4	CASSGQGAKRENIQYF	TGCGCCAGCAGCGGACAGGGGGCGAAAAGAGAAAACATTCAGTACTTC
.	once	TRBV15	TRBJ1-1	CATSRGPAPRGNTEAFF	TGTGCCACCAGCAGAGGCCCTGCACCTAGGGGGAACACTGAAGCTTTCTTT
TRBD2	.	TRBV28	TRBJ2-1	CASSPTSGRGHEQFF	TGTGCCAGCAGTCCTACTAGCGGGAGGGGGCATGAGCAGTTCTTC
TRBD2	.	TRBV7-9	TRBJ2-7	CASSLTKRGSPYYEQYF	TGTGCCAGCAGCTTAACGAAGCGGGGTTCCCCCTACTACGAGCAGTACTTC
.	.	TRBV9	TRBJ2-1	CASSVAQAQEQFF	TGTGCCAGCAGCGTAGCTCAAGCCCAAGAGCAGTTCTTC
.	once	TRBV4-3	TRBJ2-5	CASSQGSTGIIQTQYF	TGCGCCAGCAGCCAAGGTAGCACAGGGATCATTCAGACCCAGTACTTC
.	.	TRBV5-6	TRBJ2-1	CASSSPKFSSNEQFF	TGTGCCAGCAGCTCCCCCAAATTTTCCAGCAATGAGCAGTTCTTC
.	.	TRBV9	TRBJ2-4	CASSVGVAKNIQYF	TGTGCCAGCAGCGTAGGTGTAGCCAAAAACATTCAGTACTTC
.	.	TRBV7-2	TRBJ1-5	CASSLDGRSLTSDF	TGTGCCAGCAGCTTAGATGGACGCTCACTTACTTCGGATTTT
.	.	TRBV4-1	TRBJ2-1	CASSQEFSSYNEQFF	TGCGCCAGCAGCCAAGAGTTTAGCTCCTACAATGAGCAGTTCTTC
TRBD2	.	TRBV18	TRBJ2-1	CASSPLAGGPYNEQFF	TGTGCCAGCTCACCCTTAGCGGGAGGGCCTTACAATGAGCAGTTCTTC
.	.	TRBV7-2	TRBJ2-6	CASNLGGSGANVLTF	TGTGCCAGCAACCTGGGGGGTTCTGGGGCCAACGTCCTGACTTTC
TRBD2	.	TRBV4-1	TRBJ2-3	CASSQGSPLAGNTDTQYF	TGCGCCAGCAGCCAAGGCTCCCCACTAGCGGGAAACACAGATACGCAGTATTTT
.	.	TRBV6-1	TRBJ1-2	CASSEARPGPYGYTF	TGTGCCAGCAGTGAAGCGAGGCCAGGGCCTTATGGCTACACCTTC
.	.	TRBV4-1	TRBJ2-7	CASSQDTAAEAYEQYF	TGCGCCAGCAGCCAAGATACCGCGGCAGAGGCCTACGAGCAGTACTTC
.	.	TRBV4-2	TRBJ2-3	CASSQDGRGADTQYF	TGTGCCAGCAGCCAAGATGGCAGGGGGGCAGATACGCAGTATTTT
.	.	TRBV5-5	TRBJ2-1	CASSLGQFF	TGTGCCAGCAGCTTGGGACAGTTCTTC
.	.	TRBV6-6	TRBJ1-2	CASSYGSAYGYGYTF	TGTGCCAGCAGTTACGGATCTGCTTATGGATATGGCTACACCTTC
.	.	TRBV7-7	TRBJ2-6	CASSSGANVLTF	TGTGCCAGCAGCTCTGGGGCCAACGTCCTGACTTTC
.	.	TRBV6-1	TRBJ1-4	CASIRTFNEKLFF	TGTGCCAGCATCAGGACCTTCAATGAAAAACTGTTTTTT
.	.	TRBV7-2	TRBJ2-4	CASSPVKNIQYF	TGTGCCAGCAGCCCGGTCAAAAACATTCAGTACTTC
TRBD1	.	TRBV28	TRBJ1-1	CASSPPKQGFTEAFF	TGTGCCAGCAGTCCCCCCAAACAGGGGTTCACTGAAGCTTTCTTT
.	.	TRBV18	TRBJ1-1	CASSDVTGSTEAFF	TGTGCCAGCTCCGATGTCACAGGGTCCACTGAAGCTTTCTTT
.	.	TRBV7-9	TRBJ1-3	CASSVTRVRAGNTIYF	TGTGCCAGCAGCGTTACGCGAGTCAGGGCTGGAAACACCATATATTTT
TRBD1	.	TRBV2	TRBJ2-2	CATENGQGAIGELFF	TGTGCCACCGAGAATGGACAGGGGGCCATCGGGGAGCTGTTTTTT
.	.	TRBV25-1	TRBJ1-3	CASSEAGAAGNTIYF	TGTGCCAGCAGTGAAGCGGGGGCTGCTGGAAACACCATATATTTT
.	once	TRBV5-1	TRBJ2-2	CASSPTPLPTGELFF	TGCGCCAGCAGCCCCACCCCGCTCCCCACCGGGGAGCTGTTTTTT
TRBD1	.	TRBV28	TRBJ1-2	CASSLGTGGAYGYTF	TGTGCCAGCTCCCTGGGGACAGGGGGCGCCTATGGCTACACCTTC
.	few	TRBV19	TRBJ1-5	CASSRDNNQPQHF	TGTGCCAGTAGCCGGGACAACAATCAGCCCCAGCATTTT
.	.	TRBV27	TRBJ1-5	CASQTGDQPQHF	TGTGCCAGCCAAACCGGGGATCAGCCCCAGCATTTT
.	few	TRBV28	TRBJ1-1	CASSLRDTRGAFF	TGTGCCAGCAGCCTCCGGGACACCCGGGGCGCTTTCTTT
TRBD1	.	TRBV18	TRBJ2-5	CASSSLNRDRGETQYF	TGTGCCAGCTCATCTTTAAACCGGGACAGGGGAGAGACCCAGTACTTC
.	.	TRBV5-1	TRBJ2-5	CASSGFGPQETQYF	TGCGCCAGCAGCGGCTTCGGGCCCCAAGAGACCCAGTACTTC
.	.	TRBV4-3	TRBJ1-2	CASSPDQVGRGYTF	TGCGCCAGCAGCCCGGACCAGGTCGGTCGAGGCTACACCTTC
.	.	TRBV5-1	TRBJ2-5	CASRLPQETQYF	TGCGCCAGCAGGTTGCCACAAGAGACCCAGTACTTC
.	.	TRBV7-9	TRBJ2-7	CASSLAQGLSYEQYF	TGTGCCAGCAGCTTAGCGCAGGGCCTTTCCTACGAGCAGTACTTC
.	.	TRBV11-2	TRBJ2-7	CASSRTSLYEQYF	TGTGCCAGCAGCCGTACTAGCCTCTACGAGCAGTACTTC
.	.	TRBV7-2	TRBJ2-1	CASSSLRGSGASYNEQFF	TGTGCCAGCAGCTCTCTAAGGGGGAGCGGGGCATCCTACAATGAGCAGTTCTTC
.	.	TRBV28	TRBJ2-5	CASSNQGGRETQYF	TGTGCCAGCAGTAACCAAGGTGGTAGGGAGACCCAGTACTTC